This T cell receptor beta chain is drawn from a study of blood T cell repertoires in COVID-19. Whole-study context: Whether acute or convalescent, the COVID-19 samples came from the United States, Italy and Spain.

The CDR3 has 12 amino acids. V gave up 5 bases and J gave up 6 bases, with 10 bases separating them. Germline loops: CDR1 LGHNA, CDR2 YNFKEQ. As processed by the authors: Amplifying reference gene primers gave estimates of nucleated cell counts. Assay used: immunoSEQ multiplex PCR; TCRdb lists only in-frame clones, some missing. The DNA gave D and trimming, while V, J and clone size come from that table. The sample carries roughly 120,000 clones, approximately 80% recorded once. The source is an older man with active or convalescent COVID-19. Sequenced: peripheral blood. The V gene is TRBV4-2, the J gene TRBJ1-2; D is uncertain. The CDR3 coding sequence is TGTGCCAGCAGCGGGAGGGTCCATGGCTACACCTTC. Its translation is CASSGRVHGYTF.